The 15 T cell receptor beta chains in this list originate from one sample, sequenced in a study of blood T cells in healthy people across ages. Combining a sample-barcoded 5' primer with a J-beta primer mix, a second PCR ran for roughly 7 to 11 cycles. In TCRdb, the 5' RACE reads were re-called with MiXCR into one record per CDR3 protein. The repertoire holds around 1,600,000 distinct CDR3 sequences, with roughly 43% as singletons. Sequenced input: blood. These receptors were taken from a young woman in good health.

The chain combines TRBV3-1 with TRBJ2-7; 7 nucleotides match TRBD2. CDR1 and CDR2 from the germline V gene are LGHDT and YNNKEL (reference sequence). The CDR3 length is 12 residues. V was clipped by 3 bases and J by 6 bases; unmatched bases: 2. The DNA of the CDR3 is TGTGCCAGCAGCCATAGCGGGTTCGAGCAGTACTTC. Its protein product is CASSHSGFEQYF.

This chain connects TRBV15 to TRBJ1-1; no definite D call. The CDR3 has 15 amino acids. The germline CDR1 and CDR2 sequences are LNHNV and YYDKDF (reference sequence). Trimming took 0 bases from V and 1 from J, leaving 9 bases between them. The CDR3 sequence: CATSRETRTNTEAFF. The CDR3 DNA reads TGTGCCACCAGCAGAGAAACAAGAACGAACACTGAAGCTTTCTTT.

The chain has TRBV3-1 and TRBJ2-1, with TRBD2 identical over 7 bases. CDR1 is LGHDT and CDR2 is YNNKEL in the germline V gene (reference sequence). V lost 4 bases to trimming and J lost 12 bases; unmatched junction nucleotides: 12. The CDR3 consists of 14 residues. The DNA for the CDR3 is TGTGCCAGCAGCCTTGAGGGCCAGCGGGATGGGCAGTTCTTC. Encoded protein: CASSLEGQRDGQFF.

This clonotype occurred a few times. This chain joins TRBV20-1 and TRBJ2-5; 10 bases agree with TRBD1. The V gene's germline CDR1 is DFQATT and CDR2 SNEGSKA (reference sequence). CDR3 size: 14 residues. Unmatched junction bases numbered 3, after V lost 3 bases and J lost 2 bases. The CDR3 bases are TGCAGTGCTAGGACAGGGGGCCCACAAGAGACCCAGTACTTC. As protein: CSARTGGPQETQYF.

The DNA of the CDR3 is TGTGCCAGCAACTTCGGACAGGGGAACACTGAAGCTTTCTTT. Residues: CASNFGQGNTEAFF. This chain uses TRBV7-9 with TRBJ1-1, with 8 bases identical to TRBD1. V shed 7 bases and J 1 base; nucleotides not matched to a gene: 5. CDR3 length equals 14 residues. In germline, CDR1 is SEHNR, CDR2 FQNEAQ (reference sequence).

The V and J genes are TRBV4-3 and TRBJ1-4; possible D gene TRBD1, 5 bases. Germline values: CDR1 LGHNA, CDR2 YSLEER. The CDR3 extends over 14 amino acids. V dropped 4 bases and J dropped 2 bases, with 8 bases sitting between them. The CDR3 here is CASSPRETNEKLFF. In DNA, the CDR3 is TGCGCCAGCAGCCCCAGGGAGACTAATGAAAAACTGTTTTTT.

J is TRBJ2-1 and V is TRBV13; 11 nucleotides align to TRBD2. CDR3 length: 14 amino acids. Germline CDR1 PRHDT, CDR2 FYEKMQ (reference sequence). V shed 4 bases and J 8 bases; nucleotides not matched to a gene: 4. This CDR3 is CASSSGLAAYEQFF. CDR3 in DNA: TGTGCCAGCAGCTCGGGACTAGCGGCTTATGAGCAGTTCTTC.

This clonotype has only a few counts. The V and J genes are TRBV9 and TRBJ2-7; either TRBD1 or TRBD2 may supply D (5 bases each). The CDR3 runs 14 residues. With 4 bases removed from V and 6 bases from J, the gap between germline ends came to 17 bases. Germline V lookup: CDR1 SGDLS, CDR2 YYNGEE. CDR3 sequence: CASSPASREFEQYF. Written as DNA, the CDR3 is TGTGCCAGCAGCCCCGCTAGCAGGGAGTTCGAGCAGTACTTC. Based on the CDR3 plus reference TRBV9 and TRBJ2-7, the full variable domain is DSGVTQTPKHLITATGQRVTLRCSPRSGDLSVYWYQQSLDQGLQFLIQYYNGEERAKGNILERFSAQQFPDLHSELNLSSLELGDSALYFCASSPASREFEQYFGPGTRLTVT.

As regards this clonotype: A junction boundary mismatches the germline segment, possibly from a read error. The V and J genes are TRBV12-3 or TRBV12-4 and TRBJ2-7; either TRBD1 or TRBD2 may fit D (6 bases each). CDR3 length equals 13 residues. The CDR3 loop reads CTSSPGGLHEQYF. The CDR3 DNA reads TGTACCAGCAGTCCCGGGGGCTTGCACGAGCAGTACTTC.

This clonotype was counted between two and nine times. CDR3 DNA sequence: TGTGCCAGCAGTTTTGGGGGGGTCTCAGATACGCAGTATTTT. Encoded protein: CASSFGGVSDTQYF. The chain has TRBV12-3 or TRBV12-4 and TRBJ2-3; 7 bases line up with TRBD2. CDR3 length: 14 amino acids. J gave up 4 bases and V 3 bases, and 4 bases lay outside the gene matches.

The CDR3 reads CASSGLGTMNTEAFF. In DNA form, the CDR3 reads TGTGCCAGCAGTGGGTTGGGGACCATGAACACTGAAGCTTTCTTT. The V call is TRBV6-1, the J call TRBJ1-1; perhaps TRBD1 as D (5 bases). V lost 4 bases, J lost 0 bases, and 12 bases lay in between. This CDR3 has 15 amino acids. Germline assignment: CDR1 MNHNS and CDR2 SASEGT.

The chain combines TRBV28 with TRBJ2-7; a weak D match, TRBD1 (5 bases). V dropped 5 bases and J dropped 2 bases, with 19 bases sitting between them. CDR1 is MDHEN and CDR2 is SYDVKM in the germline V gene. The CDR3 extends over 16 amino acids. DNA of the CDR3: TGTGCCAGCAGTCTTGACCCAGAGGCAGGGACCTACGAGCAGTACTTC. Translating gives CASSLDPEAGTYEQYF.

This sequence joins TRBV12-3 or TRBV12-4 and TRBJ1-5, with D uncertain. This CDR3 has 20 amino acids. V was trimmed by 6 bases and J by 2 bases, leaving 29 bases between them. The CDR3, as DNA: TGTGCCAGCAGACCTGACGGGGTGGCAAGGGCGGGATATGGCAATCAGCCCCAGCATTTT. Protein: CASRPDGVARAGYGNQPQHF.

The chain has TRBV5-1 and TRBJ1-2, with TRBD1 matching 7 bases. This CDR3 comprises 13 residues. Germline V gene data show CDR1 as SGHRS and CDR2 as YFSETQ. Trimming took 4 bases from V and 6 from J; bases not matched to a gene: 6. The CDR3 is CASSPGTDNGYTF. The CDR3 region has the DNA TGCGCCAGCAGCCCAGGGACAGACAATGGCTACACCTTC.

In this sample, this clonotype turned up once. The germline gene is not matched at one end of the junction; a read error may be the cause. The chain employs TRBV6-5 and TRBJ2-7; D perhaps matches TRBD1 (5 bases). CDR1 and CDR2 from the germline V gene are MNHEY and SVGAGI. CDR3 size: 14 residues. CDR3 amino acids: CAGSRQFSSYEQYF. CDR3 DNA: TGTGCCGGCAGTAGACAGTTTAGCTCCTACGAGCAGTACTTC.